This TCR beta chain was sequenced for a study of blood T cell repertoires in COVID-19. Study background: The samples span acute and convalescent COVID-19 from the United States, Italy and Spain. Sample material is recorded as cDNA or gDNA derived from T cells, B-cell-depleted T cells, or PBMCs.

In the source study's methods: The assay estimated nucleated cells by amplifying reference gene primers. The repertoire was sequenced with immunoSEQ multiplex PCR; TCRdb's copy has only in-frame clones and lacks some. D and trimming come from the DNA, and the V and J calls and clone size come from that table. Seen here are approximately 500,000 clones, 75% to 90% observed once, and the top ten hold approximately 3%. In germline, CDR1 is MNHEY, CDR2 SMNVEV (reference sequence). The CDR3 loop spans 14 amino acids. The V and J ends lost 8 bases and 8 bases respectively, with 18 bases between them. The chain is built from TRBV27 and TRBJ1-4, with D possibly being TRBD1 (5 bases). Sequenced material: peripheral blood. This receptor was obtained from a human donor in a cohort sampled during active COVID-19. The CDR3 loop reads CASSPWQGSEKLFF. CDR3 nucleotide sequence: TGTGCCAGCTCCCCGTGGCAGGGAAGCGAAAAACTGTTTTTT. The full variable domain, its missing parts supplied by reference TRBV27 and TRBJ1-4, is EAQVTQNPRYLITVTGKKLTVTCSQNMNHEYMSWYRQDPGLGLRQIYYSMNVEVTDKGDVPEGYKVSRKEKRNFPLILESPSPNQTSLYFCASSPWQGSEKLFFGSGTQLSVL.